This T cell receptor (beta chain) is drawn from a study of cytomegalovirus exposure and HLA in healthy donors. Both 60 Vbeta primers and 13 Jbeta primers went into the PCR. Only in-frame clones appear in the TCRdb table, and some are missing; sequencing was by immunoSEQ multiplex PCR. The sample includes about 70,000 clones, about 74% of them seen just once. Germline V gene data show CDR1 as SGHRS and CDR2 as YFSETQ. This CDR3 spans 14 amino acids. The V end lost 5 bases, the J end lost 6 bases, and 15 bases lay between the germline ends. This chain uses TRBV5-1 with TRBJ2-1; possible D gene TRBD2, 7 bases. The sequenced sample consisted of PBMCs. The sequence was collected from a human donor in good health. CDR3: CASRGGEGGNEQFF. In DNA form, the CDR3 reads TGCGCCAGCAGGGGAGGGGAGGGGGGCAATGAGCAGTTCTTC.